This T cell receptor beta chain was recorded in a study of CD8 T cells in ankylosing spondylitis. Study conclusions and caveats: Apparently characteristic of ankylosing spondylitis blood was a TCR beta motif (fewer than ten highly homologous variants). It was reported that disease-linked clones were significantly enriched in matched ankylosing spondylitis synovial fluid. Prior literature has documented some motif variants in synovial fluid and blood from reactive arthritis.

By quantitative 5'-RACE with molecular barcodes, the TCR beta libraries were made. TCRdb analysed the 5' RACE reads with MiXCR anew, one entry per CDR3 protein. This table holds hundreds of thousands of distinct CDR3 sequences, about 10% found once. About this clonotype: Its cognate antigen is unknown.

This CDR3 is built from 14 residues. V lost 1 base and J 5 bases, leaving 11 bases between the germline ends. The germline CDR1 and CDR2 sequences are SGHDN and FVKESK. The sample comprised blood, either unsorted or a sorted T cell fraction (not recorded which). The V gene is TRBV14, the J gene TRBJ2-5, with D possibly being TRBD2 (6 bases). The receptor was isolated from a male donor with ankylosing spondylitis. CDR3 DNA sequence: TGTGCCAGCAGCCAAGGGCTAGCGAGGGAGACCCAGTACTTC. The encoded protein is CASSQGLARETQYF.